The T cell receptor (beta chain) under discussion was sequenced for a study of shared clonotypes between healthy human individuals. Study observations and caveats: Clonotypes not shared had lower generation probabilities than those common to all four donors. Sorted-subset samples were not fully sequenced, rarefaction indicated.

Using immunoSEQ multiplex PCR, the repertoire was profiled, and TCRdb retains in-frame clones only, with some absent. Of millions of clones listed, 90% to 95% are singletons. Concerning this clone itself: Its antigen is as yet unknown.

CDR3 length: 16 amino acids. Germline loops: CDR1 SGHRS, CDR2 YFSETQ. Germline trimming cut 4 bases from V and 7 bases from J; bases unmatched to any gene: 10. This rearrangement joins TRBV5-1 to TRBJ2-2, with 10 nucleotides matching TRBD2. The TCR originated in a man aged 18 to 29 in good health. Material: naive CD4+ T cells sorted from blood. Subset specified: CD45RA+ positively selected. The CDR3 nucleotides read TGCGCCAGCAGCCTGGGGGCTAGCGGGAGAATCGGGGAGCTGTTTTTT. Its translation: CASSLGASGRIGELFF.